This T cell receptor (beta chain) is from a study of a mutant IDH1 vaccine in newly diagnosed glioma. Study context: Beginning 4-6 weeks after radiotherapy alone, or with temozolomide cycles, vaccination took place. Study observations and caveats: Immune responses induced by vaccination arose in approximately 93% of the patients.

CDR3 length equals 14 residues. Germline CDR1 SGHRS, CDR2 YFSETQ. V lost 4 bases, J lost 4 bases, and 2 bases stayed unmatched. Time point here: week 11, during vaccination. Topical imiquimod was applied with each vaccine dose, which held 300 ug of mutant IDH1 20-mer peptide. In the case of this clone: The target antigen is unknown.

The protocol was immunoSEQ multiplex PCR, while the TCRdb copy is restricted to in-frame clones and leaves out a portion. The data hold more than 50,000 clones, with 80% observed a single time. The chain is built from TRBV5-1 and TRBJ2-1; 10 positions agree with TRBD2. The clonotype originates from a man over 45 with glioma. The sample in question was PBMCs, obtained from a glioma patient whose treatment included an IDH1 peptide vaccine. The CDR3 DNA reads TGCGCCAGCAGCGGTAGCGGGGGGTACAATGAGCAGTTCTTC. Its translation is CASSGSGGYNEQFF.